A selection of T cell receptor beta chains follows, all from one sample in a study of T cells in Graves' hyperthyroidism and ophthalmopathy. TCRdb processed the multiplex PCR reads anew with MiXCR; each CDR3 protein has one entry. Of around 370,000 distinct CDR3 sequences in the sample, 18% are singletons; the top ten hold 40% to 45%. Input material: blood. The receptors were sampled from a man between 18 and 35 years old with Graves' ophthalmopathy. The CDR3 runs from the conserved cysteine through the conserved F or W. D genes are given only for firm matches. Only part of the rows carry a size: once, few, many, or a class if the clone is expanded.

abundance	len	j_gene	d_gene	v_gene	CDR3aa	CDR3nt
.	15	TRBJ1-5	.	TRBV19	CASTEWGELNQPQHF	TGTGCCAGTACCGAGTGGGGGGAACTCAATCAGCCCCAGCATTTT
.	15	TRBJ1-2	TRBD1	TRBV27	CASSTYRGQDYGYTF	TGTGCCAGCAGTACCTACAGGGGGCAAGACTATGGCTACACCTTC
.	14	TRBJ1-6	.	TRBV10-1	CASSEFPANSPLHF	TGCGCCAGCAGTGAGTTCCCAGCTAATTCACCCCTCCACTTT
.	16	TRBJ1-1	TRBD1	TRBV7-3	CASSLAPRDRGLEAFF	TGTGCCAGCAGCTTAGCCCCCCGGGACAGGGGGCTTGAAGCTTTCTTT
many	15	TRBJ2-3	TRBD2	TRBV14	CASSRTSGPTDTQYF	TGTGCCAGCAGTCGGACTAGCGGGCCCACAGATACGCAGTATTTT
few	16	TRBJ1-6	.	TRBV25-1	CASSELGDDYNSPLHF	TGTGCCAGCAGTGAATTGGGGGACGATTATAATTCACCCCTCCACTTT
.	14	TRBJ2-7	.	TRBV6-5	CASSYSGRTYEQYF	TGTGCCAGCAGTTACTCCGGCAGAACCTACGAGCAGTACTTC
many	13	TRBJ1-1	.	TRBV5-5	CASSLVASTEAFF	TGTGCCAGCAGCTTGGTTGCGAGCACTGAAGCTTTCTTT
.	11	TRBJ2-7	.	TRBV24-1	CATSDAYEQYF	TGTGCCACCAGTGACGCCTACGAGCAGTACTTC
few	16	TRBJ1-6	.	TRBV27	CASSLQAGTIGSPLHF	TGTGCCAGCAGTTTACAGGCAGGAACCATAGGATCACCCCTCCACTTT
few	14	TRBJ2-5	.	TRBV7-2	CASRFTGTPETQYF	TGTGCCAGCAGATTTACAGGGACCCCAGAGACCCAGTACTTC
many	16	TRBJ1-5	.	TRBV10-3	CAISEGAPGSNQPQHF	TGTGCCATCAGTGAAGGGGCCCCGGGGAGCAATCAGCCCCAGCATTTT
few	15	TRBJ2-2	.	TRBV29-1	CSVDRPNSNTGELFF	TGCAGCGTAGACCGCCCGAACTCGAACACCGGGGAGCTGTTTTTT
many	14	TRBJ2-7	.	TRBV3-1	CASSPGGQSYEQYF	TGTGCCAGCAGCCCGGGCGGGCAGTCCTACGAGCAGTACTTC
many	16	TRBJ2-5	TRBD2	TRBV10-3	CAISAPGRGGKETQYF	TGTGCCATCAGTGCCCCCGGGCGGGGGGGAAAAGAGACCCAGTACTTC
.	13	TRBJ2-1	.	TRBV25-1	CASSSGPINEQFF	TGTGCCAGCAGCTCGGGACCGATAAATGAGCAGTTCTTC
many	16	TRBJ2-1	TRBD1	TRBV6-1	CASSLTADRAYNEQFF	TGTGCCAGCAGCCTGACAGCGGACAGGGCCTACAATGAGCAGTTCTTC